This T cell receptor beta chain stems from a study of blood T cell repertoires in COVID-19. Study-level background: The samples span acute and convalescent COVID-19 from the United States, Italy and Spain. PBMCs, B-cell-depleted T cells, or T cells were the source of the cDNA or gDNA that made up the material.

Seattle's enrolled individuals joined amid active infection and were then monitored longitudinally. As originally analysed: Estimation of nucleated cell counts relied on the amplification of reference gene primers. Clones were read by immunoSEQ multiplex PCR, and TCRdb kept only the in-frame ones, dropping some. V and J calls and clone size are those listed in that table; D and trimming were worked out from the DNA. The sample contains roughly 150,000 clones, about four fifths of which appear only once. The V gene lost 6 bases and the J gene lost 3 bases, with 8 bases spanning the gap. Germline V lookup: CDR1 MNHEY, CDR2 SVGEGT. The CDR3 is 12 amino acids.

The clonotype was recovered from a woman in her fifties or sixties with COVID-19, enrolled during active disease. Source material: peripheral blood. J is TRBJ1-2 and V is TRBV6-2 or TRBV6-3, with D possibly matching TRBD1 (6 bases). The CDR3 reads CASSRQDYGYTF. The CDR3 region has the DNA TGTGCCAGCAGCCGACAGGACTATGGCTACACCTTC.